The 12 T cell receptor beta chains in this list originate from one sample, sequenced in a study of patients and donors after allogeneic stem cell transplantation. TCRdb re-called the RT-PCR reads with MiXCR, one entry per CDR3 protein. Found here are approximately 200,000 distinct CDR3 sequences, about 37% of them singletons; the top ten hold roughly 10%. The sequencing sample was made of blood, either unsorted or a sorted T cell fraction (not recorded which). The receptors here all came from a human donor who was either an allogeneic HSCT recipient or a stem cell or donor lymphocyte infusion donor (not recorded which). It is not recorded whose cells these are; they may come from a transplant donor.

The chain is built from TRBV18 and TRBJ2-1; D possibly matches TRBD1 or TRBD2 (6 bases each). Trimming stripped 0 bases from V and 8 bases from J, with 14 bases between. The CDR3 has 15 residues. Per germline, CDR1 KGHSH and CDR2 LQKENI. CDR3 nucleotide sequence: TGTGCCAGCTCACCACCAACCGGGGGCGCCGATGAGCAGTTCTTC. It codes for CASSPPTGGADEQFF.

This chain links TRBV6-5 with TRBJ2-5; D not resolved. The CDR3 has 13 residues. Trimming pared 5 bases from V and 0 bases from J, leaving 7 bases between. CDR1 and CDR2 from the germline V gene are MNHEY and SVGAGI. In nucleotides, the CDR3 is TGTGCCAGCAGTGGCATAAACCAAGAGACCCAGTACTTC. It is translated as CASSGINQETQYF.

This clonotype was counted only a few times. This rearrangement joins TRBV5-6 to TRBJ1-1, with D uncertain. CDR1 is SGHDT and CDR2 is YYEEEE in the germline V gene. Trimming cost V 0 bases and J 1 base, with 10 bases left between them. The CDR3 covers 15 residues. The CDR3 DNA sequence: TGTGCCAGCAGCTTGGCTGGCAGCACGAACACTGAAGCTTTCTTT. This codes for CASSLAGSTNTEAFF. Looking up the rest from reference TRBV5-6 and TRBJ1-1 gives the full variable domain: DAGVTQSPTHLIKTRGQQVTLRCSPKSGHDTVSWYQQALGQGPQFIFQYYEEEERQRGNFPDRFSGHQFPNYSSELNVNALLLGDSALYLCASSLAGSTNTEAFFGQGTRLTVV.

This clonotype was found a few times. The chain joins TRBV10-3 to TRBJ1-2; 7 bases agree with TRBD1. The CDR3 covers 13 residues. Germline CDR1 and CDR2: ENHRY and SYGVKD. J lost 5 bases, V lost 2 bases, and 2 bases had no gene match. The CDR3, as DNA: TGTGCCATCAGTGAGGGACAGGAATATGGCTACACCTTC. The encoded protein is CAISEGQEYGYTF.

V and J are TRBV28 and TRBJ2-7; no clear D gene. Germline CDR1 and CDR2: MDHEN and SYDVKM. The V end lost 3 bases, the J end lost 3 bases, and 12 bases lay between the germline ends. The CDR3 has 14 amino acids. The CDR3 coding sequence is TGTGCCAGCAGTTTTTTAAGGACGAGCTACGAGCAGTACTTC. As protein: CASSFLRTSYEQYF.

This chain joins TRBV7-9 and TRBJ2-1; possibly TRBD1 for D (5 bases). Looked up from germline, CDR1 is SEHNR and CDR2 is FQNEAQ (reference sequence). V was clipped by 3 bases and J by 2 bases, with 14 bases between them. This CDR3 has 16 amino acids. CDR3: CASSFLQGRAYNEQFF. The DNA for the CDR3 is TGTGCCAGCAGCTTCCTCCAGGGAAGGGCCTACAATGAGCAGTTCTTC.

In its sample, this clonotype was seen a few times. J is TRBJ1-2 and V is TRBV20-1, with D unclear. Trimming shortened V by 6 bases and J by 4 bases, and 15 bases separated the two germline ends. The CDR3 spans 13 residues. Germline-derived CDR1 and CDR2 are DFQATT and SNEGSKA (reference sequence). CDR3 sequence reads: CSAPRTTRYGYTF. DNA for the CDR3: TGCAGTGCCCCACGAACAACCCGCTATGGCTACACCTTC.

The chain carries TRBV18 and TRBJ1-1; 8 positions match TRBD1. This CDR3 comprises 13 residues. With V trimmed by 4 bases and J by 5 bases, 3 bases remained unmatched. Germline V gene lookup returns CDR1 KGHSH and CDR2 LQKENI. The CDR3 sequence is CASSQQGGTEAFF. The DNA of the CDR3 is TGTGCCAGCTCACAACAGGGGGGAACTGAAGCTTTCTTT.

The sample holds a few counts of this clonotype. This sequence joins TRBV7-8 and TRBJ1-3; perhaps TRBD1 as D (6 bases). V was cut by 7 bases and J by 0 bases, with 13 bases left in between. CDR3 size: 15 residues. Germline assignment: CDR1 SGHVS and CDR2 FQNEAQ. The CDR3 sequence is CASNRGPSSGNTIYF. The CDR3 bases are TGTGCCAGCAATCGGGGGCCGAGCTCTGGAAACACCATATATTTT. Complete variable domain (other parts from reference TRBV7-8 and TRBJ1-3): GAGVSQSPRYKVAKRGQDVALRCDPISGHVSLFWYQQALGQGPEFLTYFQNEAQLDKSGLPSDRFFAERPEGSVSTLKIQRTQQEDSAVYLCASNRGPSSGNTIYFGEGSWLTVV.

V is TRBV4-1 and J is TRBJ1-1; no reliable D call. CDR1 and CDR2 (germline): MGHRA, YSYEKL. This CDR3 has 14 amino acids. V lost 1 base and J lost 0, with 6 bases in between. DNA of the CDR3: TGCGCCAGCAGCCAAGTCCGACTGAACACTGAAGCTTTCTTT. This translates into CASSQVRLNTEAFF.

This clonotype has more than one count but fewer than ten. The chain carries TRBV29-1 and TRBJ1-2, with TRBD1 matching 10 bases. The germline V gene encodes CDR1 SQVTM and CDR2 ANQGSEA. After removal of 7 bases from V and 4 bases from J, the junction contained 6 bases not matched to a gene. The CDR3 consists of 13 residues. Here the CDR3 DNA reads TGCAGCGCATCGACAGGGGGCGTCTATGGCTACACCTTC. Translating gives CSASTGGVYGYTF.

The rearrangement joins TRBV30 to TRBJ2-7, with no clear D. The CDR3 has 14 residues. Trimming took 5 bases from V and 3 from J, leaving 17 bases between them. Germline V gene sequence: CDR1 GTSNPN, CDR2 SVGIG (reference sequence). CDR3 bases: TGTGCCTGGGCCGTCGGCTACGGCGGCTACGAGCAGTACTTC. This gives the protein CAWAVGYGGYEQYF.